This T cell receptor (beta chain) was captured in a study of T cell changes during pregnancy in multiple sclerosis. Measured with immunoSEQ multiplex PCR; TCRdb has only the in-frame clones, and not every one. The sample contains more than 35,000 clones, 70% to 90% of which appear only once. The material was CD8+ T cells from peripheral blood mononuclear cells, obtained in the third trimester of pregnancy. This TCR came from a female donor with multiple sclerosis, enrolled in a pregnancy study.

This CDR3 reads CASGNHRTTNTEAFF. The DNA for the CDR3 is TGTGCCAGCGGCAACCACAGGACCACGAACACTGAAGCTTTCTTT. This sequence joins TRBV7-9 and TRBJ1-1, with D maybe TRBD1 (5 bases). The V end lost 8 bases, the J end lost 1 base, and 17 bases lay between the germline ends. This CDR3 has 15 amino acids. Germline V gene data show CDR1 as SEHNR and CDR2 as FQNEAQ (reference sequence).